The sequence of this T cell receptor beta chain was determined in a study of cytomegalovirus exposure and HLA in healthy donors. The PCR contained 60 Vbeta and 13 Jbeta primers. Generated by immunoSEQ multiplex PCR, the TCRdb table keeps only in-frame clones and is missing some. The top ten clones hold roughly 4% of a sample with approximately 140,000 clones, 75% to 85% of them seen once. CDR1 is LNHDA, CDR2 SQIVND, per germline (reference sequence). After removal of 5 bases from V and 14 bases from J, the junction contained 5 bases not matched to a gene. The length of the CDR3 is 13 residues. V gene TRBV19 combines with J gene TRBJ2-1; 14 bases match TRBD2. The material sequenced was PBMCs. This receptor was taken from a middle-aged woman in good health and CMV-seronegative. CDR3 nucleotide sequence: TGTGCCAGTAGTGCGGGACTAGCGGGAGTCGAGTTCTTC. Its protein is CASSAGLAGVEFF.